These 11 T cell receptor beta chains originate from one sample sequenced in a study of blood T cell repertoires in COVID-19. Profiled with immunoSEQ multiplex PCR; TCRdb holds only in-frame clones, not every one. The profile shows approximately 250,000 clones, 65% to 90% of them singletons. Sample: peripheral blood. The receptors derive from a woman in her 70s with COVID-19, enrolled during active disease.

The chain is built from TRBV14 and TRBJ2-3; 11 positions match TRBD2. CDR1 is SGHDN, CDR2 FVKESK, per germline. V was pared by 4 bases and J by 4 bases, with 7 bases of the junction left unmatched. The CDR3 totals 16 residues. CDR3 loop: CASSRTSGGWADTQYF. CDR3 bases: TGTGCCAGCAGCCGTACTAGCGGGGGTTGGGCAGATACGCAGTATTTT.

The rearrangement links TRBV24-1 to TRBJ2-2; D possibly corresponds to TRBD1 (6 bases). The V end lost 7 bases, the J end lost 1 base, and 9 bases lay between the germline ends. Germline lookup yields CDR1 KGHDR and CDR2 SFDVKD. This CDR3 comprises 14 residues. The CDR3 region has the DNA TGTGCCACCAGAGGGACACAGAACACCGGGGAGCTGTTTTTT. Protein: CATRGTQNTGELFF.

This clone has only one observation. The V gene is TRBV29-1, the J gene TRBJ2-3, with D possibly matching TRBD1 (5 bases). Looked up from germline, CDR1 is SQVTM and CDR2 is ANQGSEA. Trimming stripped 7 bases from V and 2 bases from J, with 16 bases between. This CDR3 comprises 14 residues. Written as DNA, the CDR3 is TGCAGCGCCAGACGTGGGGCCCTCACAGATACGCAGTATTTT. It codes for CSARRGALTDTQYF.

The table lists this clone with a count of one. The chain employs TRBV19 and TRBJ2-7, with 9 bases aligning to TRBD1. With V trimmed by 4 bases and J by 6 bases, 7 bases remained unmatched. The CDR3 consists of 14 residues. CDR1 and CDR2 (germline): LNHDA, SQIVND (reference sequence). CDR3 residues: CASSRDRVGGEQYF. The CDR3 DNA reads as TGTGCCAGTAGTAGGGACAGGGTGGGAGGCGAGCAGTACTTC.

The rearrangement joins TRBV27 to TRBJ1-6; D remains unclear. The CDR3 contains 16 residues. The germline CDR1 and CDR2 sequences are MNHEY and SMNVEV (reference sequence). Deletions cut 6 bases from V and 0 bases from J, with 12 bases between. CDR3 sequence (DNA): TGTGCCAGCAGCTTGCACTTACGCTCCTATAATTCACCCCTCCACTTT. This encodes CASSLHLRSYNSPLHF.

V and J are TRBV4-1 and TRBJ2-1, with 7 positions matching TRBD1. Germline trimming cut 4 bases from V and 6 bases from J; bases unmatched to any gene: 9. This CDR3 comprises 15 residues. Germline lookup yields CDR1 MGHRA and CDR2 YSYEKL. The CDR3 DNA reads as TGCGCCAGCAGCCGCCTACCGACAGGGTTCAATGAGCAGTTCTTC. This encodes CASSRLPTGFNEQFF.

The chain links TRBV6-5 to TRBJ1-2; D may be TRBD1 (5 bases). The CDR3 loop spans 12 amino acids. Germline V CDR1 and CDR2: MNHEY, SVGAGI. Trimming removed 4 bases from V and 6 bases from J, with 9 bases in between. The DNA of the CDR3 is TGTGCCAGCAGTTTGGCAGGGAATGGCTACACCTTC. It specifies CASSLAGNGYTF.

This clone was seen once. This chain connects TRBV5-8 to TRBJ1-5; TRBD1 agrees at 7 bases. V dropped 6 bases and J dropped 5; count of bases not matched to a gene: 5. The CDR3 is made up of 13 amino acids. Germline-derived CDR1 and CDR2 are SGHTS and YDEGEE. The CDR3 region has the DNA TGTGCCAGCAAGGGACAGATAGATCAGCCCCAGCATTTT. This translates into CASKGQIDQPQHF. Variable domain in full (rest from reference TRBV5-8 and TRBJ1-5): EAGVTQSPTHLIKTRGQQATLRCSPISGHTSVYWYQQALGLGLQFLLWYDEGEERNRGNFPPRFSGRQFPNYSSELNVNALELEDSALYLCASKGQIDQPQHFGDGTRLSIL.

This clone was recorded a few times. V usage is TRBV21-1 and J usage is TRBJ1-5. TRBV21-1 is an annotated pseudogene. This CDR3 is 15 amino acids long. CDR3 protein: CASSHGGGSNQPQHF. The CDR3 nucleotides are TGTGCCAGCAGCCACGGAGGCGGTAGCAATCAGCCCCAGCATTTT.

This chain joins TRBV19 and TRBJ1-5; D possibly corresponds to TRBD1 (5 bases). With 2 bases removed from V and 9 bases from J, the gap between germline ends came to 20 bases. Per the germline V gene, CDR1 is LNHDA and CDR2 is SQIVND (reference sequence). This CDR3 contains 16 residues. The CDR3 DNA follows: TGTGCCAGTAGTATATCAGAAGCGGGGCCTTTGGGGCCCCAGCATTTT. Encoded protein: CASSISEAGPLGPQHF. The full variable domain, its missing parts supplied by reference TRBV19 and TRBJ1-5, is DGGITQSPKYLFRKEGQNVTLSCEQNLNHDAMYWYRQDPGQGLRLIYYSQIVNDFQKGDIAEGYSVSREKKESFPLTVTSAQKNPTAFYLCASSISEAGPLGPQHFGDGTRLSIL.

The chain combines TRBV28 with TRBJ1-6, with D perhaps TRBD1 (6 bases). Germline V lookup: CDR1 MDHEN, CDR2 SYDVKM. The V gene lost 8 bases and the J gene lost 8 bases, with 13 bases spanning the gap. This CDR3 comprises 13 residues. The CDR3 reads CASLGDNYSPLHF. The CDR3 coding sequence is TGTGCCAGCTTAGGGGACAATTATTCACCCCTCCACTTT.